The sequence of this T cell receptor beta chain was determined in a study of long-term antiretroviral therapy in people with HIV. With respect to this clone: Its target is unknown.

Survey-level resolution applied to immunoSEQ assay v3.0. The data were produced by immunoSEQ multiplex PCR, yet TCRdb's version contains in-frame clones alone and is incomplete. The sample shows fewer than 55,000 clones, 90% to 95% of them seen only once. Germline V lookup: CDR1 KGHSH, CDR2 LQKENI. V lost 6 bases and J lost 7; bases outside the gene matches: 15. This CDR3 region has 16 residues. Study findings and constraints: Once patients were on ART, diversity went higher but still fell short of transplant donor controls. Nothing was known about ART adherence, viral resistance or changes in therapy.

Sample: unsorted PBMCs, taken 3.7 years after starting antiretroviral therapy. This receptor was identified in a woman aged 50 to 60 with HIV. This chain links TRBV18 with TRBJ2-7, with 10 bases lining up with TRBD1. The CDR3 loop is CASSPTPGQGSREQYF. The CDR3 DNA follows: TGTGCCAGCTCCCCTACTCCGGGACAGGGGTCAAGGGAGCAGTACTTC.